A single sample is the source of the 15 T cell receptor beta chains below, sequenced in a study of response to subunit inactivated influenza vaccine. TCRdb redid the calling of the RT-PCR reads with MiXCR, one entry per CDR3 protein. The profile shows around 520,000 distinct CDR3 sequences, 10% to 15% of them singletons. The sequences come from PBMCs from blood, collected on the day of vaccination. The receptor source for this set is a man aged 45 to 65 who received an inactivated influenza vaccine.

This clonotype was found many times. This chain connects TRBV12-3 or TRBV12-4 to TRBJ2-2; D call uncertain. V dropped 3 bases and J dropped 0 bases, with 11 bases sitting between them. This CDR3 has 16 residues. The CDR3 spells CASSFGLTANTGELFF. The CDR3 nucleotides are TGTGCCAGCAGTTTCGGCCTAACAGCGAACACCGGGGAGCTGTTTTTT.

This chain connects TRBV20-1 to TRBJ2-7; maybe TRBD2 (5 bases). The V end lost 1 base, the J end lost 3 bases, and 7 bases lay between the germline ends. CDR1 is DFQATT and CDR2 is SNEGSKA in the germline V gene (reference sequence). This CDR3 has 12 residues. The DNA of the CDR3 is TGCAGTGCTAGAGTACTAGTCTACGAGCAGTACTTC. It specifies CSARVLVYEQYF.

The chain is built from TRBV19 and TRBJ2-1; 7 nucleotides agree with TRBD2. The CDR3 sequence is 12 residues long. V dropped 3 bases and J dropped 9; count of bases not matched to a gene: 2. Germline V gene sequence: CDR1 LNHDA, CDR2 SQIVND (reference sequence). The CDR3 DNA reads TGTGCCAGTAGTATGGGAGGGATTGAGCAGTTCTTC. Protein: CASSMGGIEQFF.

A remark on this clonotype: The junction does not match germline at one end; this may be a read error. The chain is built from TRBV20-1 and TRBJ2-3, with 12 bases lining up with TRBD2. The CDR3 covers 17 residues. Germline V CDR1 and CDR2: DFQATT, SNEGSKA (reference sequence). The CDR3 reads CCARGLAGSPSTDTQYF. The DNA of the CDR3 is TGCTGTGCTAGAGGACTAGCGGGAAGCCCTAGCACAGATACGCAGTATTTT.

This clonotype appeared a single time. The V and J genes are TRBV7-8 and TRBJ2-3, with D perhaps TRBD1 (5 bases). V was pared by 7 bases and J by 6 bases, with 17 bases between. Germline loops: CDR1 SGHVS, CDR2 FQNEAQ. The length of the CDR3 is 14 residues. The CDR3 spells CASTLQGTTDTQYF. DNA for the CDR3: TGTGCCAGCACCCTCCAGGGAACTACCGATACGCAGTATTTT.

In its sample, this clonotype was seen a few times. The chain couples TRBV14 to TRBJ2-3; D uncertain. The CDR3 length is 12 residues. CDR1 and CDR2 from the germline V gene are SGHDN and FVKESK. The V end lost 5 bases, the J end lost 4 bases, and 7 bases lay between the germline ends. DNA of the CDR3: TGTGCCAGCAGCTTTACCCCAGATACGCAGTATTTT. This sequence encodes CASSFTPDTQYF.

V and J are TRBV5-1 and TRBJ2-5, with 11 positions matching TRBD2. The CDR3 covers 14 residues. Trimming removed 0 bases from V and 10 bases from J; junction bases left unmatched: 5. Per the germline V gene, CDR1 is SGHRS and CDR2 is YFSETQ. CDR3 sequence reads: CASSLGGTSGNQYF. DNA of the CDR3: TGCGCCAGCAGCTTGGGAGGGACTAGCGGAAACCAGTACTTC.

The chain has TRBV30 and TRBJ2-7, with a weak D call TRBD2 (5 bases). The length of the CDR3 is 13 residues. CDR1 is GTSNPN, CDR2 SVGIG, per germline (reference sequence). The V end lost 0 bases, the J end lost 4 bases, and 10 bases lay between the germline ends. For the CDR3, the DNA is TGTGCCTGGAGTGTCCGGACTCTATACGAGCAGTACTTC. It encodes CAWSVRTLYEQYF. The variable domain in full, completed from reference TRBV30 and TRBJ2-7, reads SQTIHQWPATLVQPVGSPLSLECTVEGTSNPNLYWYRQAAGRGLQLLFYSVGIGQISSEVPQNLSASRPQDRQFILSSKKLLLSDSGFYLCAWSVRTLYEQYFGPGTRLTVT.

The chain employs TRBV29-1 and TRBJ2-3; D is unresolved. This CDR3 has 14 residues. Trimming took off 5 bases at V and 3 bases at J, with 15 bases between the two ends. Germline lookup yields CDR1 SQVTM and CDR2 ANQGSEA. CDR3 nucleotides: TGCAGCGTTTTGGCGACTGTGCGGACAGATACGCAGTATTTT. This gives the protein CSVLATVRTDTQYF.

The chain links TRBV5-5 to TRBJ2-1, with 9 bases matching TRBD1. Germline V gives CDR1 SGHKS, CDR2 YYEKEE (reference sequence). CDR3 size: 17 residues. V lost 0 bases and J lost 3; bases outside the gene matches: 7. Here the CDR3 reads CASSLAPTGGIYNEQFF. The CDR3 bases are TGTGCCAGCAGCTTGGCCCCGACAGGGGGGATCTACAATGAGCAGTTCTTC.

The genes are TRBV29-1 and TRBJ1-4; the D is unclear. CDR1 is SQVTM and CDR2 is ANQGSEA in the germline V gene. The CDR3 runs to 13 residues. V lost 0 bases and J 5 bases, leaving 7 bases between the germline ends. CDR3 amino acids: CSVEDGRNEKLFF. In DNA form, the CDR3 reads TGCAGCGTTGAAGACGGACGGAATGAAAAACTGTTTTTT.

This clonotype has a handful of counts. This rearrangement joins TRBV20-1 to TRBJ2-3; the D gene is possibly TRBD2 (5 bases). The germline V gene has CDR1 DFQATT and CDR2 SNEGSKA (reference sequence). V was shortened by 2 bases and J by 0 bases, with 12 bases between the two germline ends. This CDR3 has 15 amino acids. As DNA, the CDR3 is TGCAGTGCTAGAAATAACCGGGGAAGCACAGATACGCAGTATTTT. This sequence encodes CSARNNRGSTDTQYF.

CDR3 loop: CASSGQTGGETQYF. CDR3 DNA: TGTGCCAGCAGCGGGCAGACGGGGGGGGAGACCCAGTACTTC. V gene TRBV5-4 combines with J gene TRBJ2-5, with 8 bases lining up with TRBD2. Per germline, CDR1 SGHNT and CDR2 YYREEE (reference sequence). Germline trimming cut 4 bases from V and 5 bases from J; bases unmatched to any gene: 7. The CDR3 totals 14 residues.

In its sample, this clonotype was seen many times. J is TRBJ1-5 and V is TRBV7-2; 9 positions agree with TRBD1. This CDR3 region has 15 residues. Germline CDR1 SGHTA, CDR2 FQGNSA. Trimming removed 2 bases from V and 7 bases from J; junction bases left unmatched: 6. The CDR3 nucleotides read TGTGCCAGCAGCTTATTTTCGGACAGGGGACAGCCCCAGCATTTT. It specifies CASSLFSDRGQPQHF. The full variable domain, rest sourced from reference TRBV7-2 and TRBJ1-5, is GAGVSQSPSNKVTEKGKDVELRCDPISGHTALYWYRQSLGQGLEFLIYFQGNSAPDKSGLPSDRFSAERTGGSVSTLTIQRTQQEDSAVYLCASSLFSDRGQPQHFGDGTRLSIL.

This clonotype has only a few counts. The V call is TRBV9, the J call TRBJ2-6; D call uncertain. This CDR3 has 14 residues. CDR1 and CDR2 (germline): SGDLS, YYNGEE. Trimming stripped 2 bases from V and 8 bases from J, with 11 bases between. As DNA, the CDR3 is TGTGCCAGCAGCGTTGACGGCTCTCCCAACGTCCTGACTTTC. It translates to CASSVDGSPNVLTF.